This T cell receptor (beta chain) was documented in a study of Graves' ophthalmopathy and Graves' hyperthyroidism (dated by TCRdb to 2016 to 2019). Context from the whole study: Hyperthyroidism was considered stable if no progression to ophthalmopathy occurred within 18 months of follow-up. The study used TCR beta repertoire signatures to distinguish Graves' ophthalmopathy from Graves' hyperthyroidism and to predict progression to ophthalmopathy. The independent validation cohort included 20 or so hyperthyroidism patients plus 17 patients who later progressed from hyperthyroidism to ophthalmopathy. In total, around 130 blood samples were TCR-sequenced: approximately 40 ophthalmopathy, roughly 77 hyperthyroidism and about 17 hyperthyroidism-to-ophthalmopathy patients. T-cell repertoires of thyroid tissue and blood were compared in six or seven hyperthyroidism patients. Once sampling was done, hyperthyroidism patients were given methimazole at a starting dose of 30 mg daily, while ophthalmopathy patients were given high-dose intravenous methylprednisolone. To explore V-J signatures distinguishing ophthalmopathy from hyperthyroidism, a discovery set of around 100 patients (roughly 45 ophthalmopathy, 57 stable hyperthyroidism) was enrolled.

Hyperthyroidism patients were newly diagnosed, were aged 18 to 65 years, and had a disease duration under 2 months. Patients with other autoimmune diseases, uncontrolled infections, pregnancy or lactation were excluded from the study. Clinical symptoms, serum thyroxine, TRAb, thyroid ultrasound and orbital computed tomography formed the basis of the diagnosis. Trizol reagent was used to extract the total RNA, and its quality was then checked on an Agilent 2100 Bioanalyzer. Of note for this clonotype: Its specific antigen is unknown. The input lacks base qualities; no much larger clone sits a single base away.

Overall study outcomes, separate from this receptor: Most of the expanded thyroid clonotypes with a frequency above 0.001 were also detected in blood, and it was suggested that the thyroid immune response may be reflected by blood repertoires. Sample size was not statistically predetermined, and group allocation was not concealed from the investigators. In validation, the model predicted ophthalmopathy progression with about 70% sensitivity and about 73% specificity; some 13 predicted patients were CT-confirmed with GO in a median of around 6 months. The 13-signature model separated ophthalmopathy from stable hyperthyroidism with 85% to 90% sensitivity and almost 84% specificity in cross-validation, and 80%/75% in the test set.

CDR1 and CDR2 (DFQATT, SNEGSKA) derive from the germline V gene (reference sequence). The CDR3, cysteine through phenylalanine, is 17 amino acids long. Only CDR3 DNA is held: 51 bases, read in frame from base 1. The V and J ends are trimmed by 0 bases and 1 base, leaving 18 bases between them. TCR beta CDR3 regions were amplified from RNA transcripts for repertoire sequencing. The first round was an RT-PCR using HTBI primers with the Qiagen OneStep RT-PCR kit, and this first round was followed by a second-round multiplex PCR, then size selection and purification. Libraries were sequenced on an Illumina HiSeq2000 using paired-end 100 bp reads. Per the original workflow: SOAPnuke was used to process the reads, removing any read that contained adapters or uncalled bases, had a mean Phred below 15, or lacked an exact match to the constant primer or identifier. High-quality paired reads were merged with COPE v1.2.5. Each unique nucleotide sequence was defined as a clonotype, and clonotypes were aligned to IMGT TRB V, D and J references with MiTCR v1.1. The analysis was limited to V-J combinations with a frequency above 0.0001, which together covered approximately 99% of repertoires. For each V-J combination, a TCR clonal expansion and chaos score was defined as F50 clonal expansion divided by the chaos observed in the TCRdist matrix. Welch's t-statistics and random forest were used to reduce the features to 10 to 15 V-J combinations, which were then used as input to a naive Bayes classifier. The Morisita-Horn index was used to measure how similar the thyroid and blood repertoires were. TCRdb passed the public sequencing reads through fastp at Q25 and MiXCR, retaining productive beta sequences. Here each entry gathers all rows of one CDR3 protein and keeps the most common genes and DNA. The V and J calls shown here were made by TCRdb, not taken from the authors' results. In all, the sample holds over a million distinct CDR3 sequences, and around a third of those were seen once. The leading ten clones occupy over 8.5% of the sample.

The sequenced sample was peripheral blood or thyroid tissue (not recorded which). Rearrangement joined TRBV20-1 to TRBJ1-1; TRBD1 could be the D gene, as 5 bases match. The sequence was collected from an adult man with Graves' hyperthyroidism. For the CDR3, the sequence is CSARDYAAGRANTEAFF. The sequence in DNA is TGCAGTGCTAGAGATTACGCGGCAGGGAGGGCGAACACTGAAGCTTTCTTT.